Listed below are T cell receptor beta chains from one sample, sequenced in a study of cytomegalovirus exposure and HLA in healthy donors. Sequencing was performed with immunoSEQ multiplex PCR; in TCRdb, only in-frame clones are kept and a portion is missing. In the table there are some 100,000 clones, about 74% of which are singletons. The sequencing input was PBMCs. The receptors were gathered from a woman younger than 35 in good health and CMV-seropositive. The CDR3 runs from the conserved cysteine through the conserved F or W. The D gene is left open where the match is weak. The size of a clone is reported for some rows only, either as once, few or many, or as a class for expanded clones.

J | size | D | V | CDR3 | DNA
TRBJ1-2 | NA | NA | TRBV7-9 | CASSLVVDYGYTF | TGTGCCAGCAGCTTAGTAGTGGACTATGGCTACACCTTC
TRBJ2-7 | NA | NA | TRBV9 | CASSVGSDSYSYEQYF | TGTGCCAGCAGCGTAGGATCGGACTCCTACTCCTACGAGCAGTACTTC
TRBJ2-7 | NA | TRBD1 | TRBV19 | CASNIAFGQGWDEQYF | TGTGCCAGTAATATAGCATTTGGACAGGGGTGGGACGAGCAGTACTTC
TRBJ2-1 | once | TRBD1 | TRBV7-9 | CASSWTYRDRGRAGNEQFF | TGTGCCAGCAGCTGGACATACCGGGACAGGGGGCGGGCGGGCAATGAGCAGTTCTTC
TRBJ2-5 | NA | TRBD2 | TRBV11-3 | CASSTGTSGIETQYF | TGTGCCAGCAGCACCGGGACTAGCGGGATCGAGACCCAGTACTTC
TRBJ2-3 | NA | TRBD2 | TRBV7-2 | CASSYPGTSSTDTQYF | TGTGCCAGCAGCTACCCCGGGACTAGCAGCACAGATACGCAGTATTTT
TRBJ2-5 | NA | NA | TRBV4-3 | CASSQEANPRETQYF | TGCGCCAGCAGCCAAGAAGCGAACCCGAGAGAGACCCAGTACTTC
TRBJ2-7 | NA | NA | TRBV28 | CASTTQGTYEQYF | TGTGCCAGCACTACGCAGGGGACGTACGAGCAGTACTTC
TRBJ1-5 | NA | NA | TRBV6-1 | CASSWDINQPQHF | TGTGCCAGCAGTTGGGACATCAATCAGCCCCAGCATTTT
TRBJ2-1 | NA | TRBD2 | TRBV4-3 | CASSQGGRASANEQFF | TGCGCCAGCAGCCAAGGCGGGAGGGCCTCTGCGAATGAGCAGTTCTTC
TRBJ2-1 | NA | NA | TRBV27 | CASSPFTSYNEQFF | TGTGCCAGCAGTCCCTTTACGAGCTACAATGAGCAGTTCTTC
TRBJ2-1 | NA | TRBD2 | TRBV30 | CAWRVGGPSGEQFF | TGTGCCTGGAGGGTGGGAGGGCCTTCTGGTGAGCAGTTCTTC
TRBJ2-1 | NA | TRBD2 | TRBV29-1 | CSVVRTSGSSEQFF | TGCAGCGTCGTCAGGACTAGCGGGAGCAGTGAGCAGTTCTTC
TRBJ2-2 | NA | NA | TRBV20-1 | CSVGGFGELFF | TGCAGTGTCGGAGGGTTCGGGGAGCTGTTTTTT